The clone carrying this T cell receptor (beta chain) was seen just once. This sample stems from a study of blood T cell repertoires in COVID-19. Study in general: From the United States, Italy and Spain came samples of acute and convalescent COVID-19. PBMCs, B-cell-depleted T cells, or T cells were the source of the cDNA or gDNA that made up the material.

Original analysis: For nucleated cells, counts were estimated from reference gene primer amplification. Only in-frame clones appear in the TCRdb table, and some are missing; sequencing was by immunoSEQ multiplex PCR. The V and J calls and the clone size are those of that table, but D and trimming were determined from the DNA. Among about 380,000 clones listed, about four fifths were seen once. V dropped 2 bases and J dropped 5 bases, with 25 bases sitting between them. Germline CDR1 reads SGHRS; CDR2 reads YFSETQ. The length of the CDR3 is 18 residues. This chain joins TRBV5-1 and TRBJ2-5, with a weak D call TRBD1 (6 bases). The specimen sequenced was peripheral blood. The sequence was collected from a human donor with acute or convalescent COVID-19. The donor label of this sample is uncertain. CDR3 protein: CASSLSLGTTTFGETQYF. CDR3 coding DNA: TGCGCCAGCAGCTTAAGTTTGGGGACAACTACCTTTGGGGAGACCCAGTACTTC.